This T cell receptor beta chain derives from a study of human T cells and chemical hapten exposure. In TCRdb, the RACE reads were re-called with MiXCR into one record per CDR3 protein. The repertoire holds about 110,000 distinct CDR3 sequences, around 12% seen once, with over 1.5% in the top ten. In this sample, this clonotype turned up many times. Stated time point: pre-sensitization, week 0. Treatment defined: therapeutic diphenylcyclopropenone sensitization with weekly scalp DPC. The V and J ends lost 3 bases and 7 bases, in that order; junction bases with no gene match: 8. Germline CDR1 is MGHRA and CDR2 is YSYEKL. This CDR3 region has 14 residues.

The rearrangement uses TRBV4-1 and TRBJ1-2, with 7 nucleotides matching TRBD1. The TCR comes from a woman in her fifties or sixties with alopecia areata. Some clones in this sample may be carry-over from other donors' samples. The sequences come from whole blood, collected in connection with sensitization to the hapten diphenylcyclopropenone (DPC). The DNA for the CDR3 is TGCGCCAGCAGCCAGACAGGGCAAAGGGGTGGCTACACCTTC. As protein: CASSQTGQRGGYTF.